This is a list of T cell receptor beta chains from one sample in a study of shared T cell receptors in the human thymus. The repertoire was sequenced with immunoSEQ multiplex PCR; TCRdb's copy has only in-frame clones and lacks some. In the table there are hundreds of thousands of clones, around 89% of which are singletons. This same sample was also taken into another study, of human thymus T cells.

Sequencing used thymocytes. These receptor sequences come from a boy less than two years old with a congenital heart defect. Each CDR3 is given with its conserved first and last residue. A D gene is named only where the DNA matches it firmly. Clone size is given for some rows only: seen once, a few or many times, or a class if the clone is expanded.

J gene	D gene	V gene	clone size	CDR3 protein	CDR3 DNA
TRBJ1-2	TRBD1	TRBV6-9	NA	CASSPETGERGVRGYGYTF	TGTGCCAGCAGTCCAGAAACAGGGGAAAGAGGGGTCAGGGGATATGGCTACACCTTC
TRBJ2-7	NA	TRBV27	NA	CASSLSATGLFLSYEQYF	TGTGCCAGCAGTTTATCGGCTACGGGACTCTTCCTCTCCTACGAGCAGTACTTC
TRBJ2-2	NA	TRBV7-8	NA	CASSLISRGATGELFF	TGTGCCAGCAGCTTAATTTCCAGGGGAGCCACCGGGGAGCTGTTTTTT
TRBJ2-7	TRBD1	TRBV13	few	CASSTVRGPYEQYF	TGTGCCAGCAGCACAGTCAGGGGGCCCTACGAGCAGTACTTC
TRBJ2-1	TRBD2	TRBV11-3	NA	CASSLVFSGRDGEQFF	TGTGCCAGCAGCTTAGTATTTAGCGGGAGAGACGGTGAGCAGTTCTTC
TRBJ2-1	TRBD2	TRBV4-1	NA	CASSQEGSGRGLNEQFF	TGCGCCAGCAGCCAAGAAGGTAGCGGGAGAGGATTGAATGAGCAGTTCTTC
TRBJ1-1	NA	TRBV15	NA	CATSRTQGGYTEAFF	TGTGCCACCAGCAGAACACAGGGAGGGTACACTGAAGCTTTCTTT
TRBJ1-1	NA	TRBV12-2	NA	CASRFLKKGQPNTEAFF	TGTGCAAGTCGCTTTCTTAAAAAAGGACAGCCGAACACTGAAGCTTTCTTT
TRBJ2-7	TRBD1	TRBV30	NA	CAWSNVGTVSYEQYF	TGTGCCTGGAGTAATGTTGGGACAGTCTCCTACGAGCAGTACTTC
TRBJ2-7	NA	TRBV5-3	NA	CARSGQPYEQYF	TGTGCCAGAAGTGGACAGCCCTACGAGCAGTACTTC
TRBJ2-1	TRBD2	TRBV7-9	NA	CASSLRTSGSGSSYNEQFF	TGTGCCAGCAGCTTAAGGACTAGCGGGAGTGGGAGCTCCTACAATGAGCAGTTCTTC
TRBJ2-3	NA	TRBV7-9	NA	CASSFSELSDTQYF	TGTGCCAGCAGCTTCTCCGAGCTGTCAGATACGCAGTATTTT
TRBJ2-7	NA	TRBV13	NA	CASSRGLLPYEQYF	TGTGCCAGCAGCCGGGGACTGCTTCCCTACGAGCAGTACTTC
TRBJ1-1	NA	TRBV16	NA	CASSQKFREDTEAFF	TGTGCCAGCAGCCAAAAGTTCAGAGAGGACACTGAAGCTTTCTTT
TRBJ2-5	TRBD2	TRBV5-1	NA	CASSRAVLAGRQETQYF	TGCGCCAGCAGCCGGGCGGTTCTAGCGGGGAGACAAGAGACCCAGTACTTC
TRBJ2-3	TRBD2	TRBV7-2	NA	CASNYGRARTDTQYF	TGTGCCAGCAACTACGGGAGGGCCAGGACAGATACGCAGTATTTT
TRBJ2-2	NA	TRBV6-5	NA	CASKIRGRTGELFF	TGTGCCAGCAAGATCCGGGGAAGGACCGGGGAGCTGTTTTTT
TRBJ2-7	TRBD2	TRBV4-3	NA	CASSQENPGGYEQYF	TGCGCCAGCAGCCAAGAGAATCCGGGGGGCTACGAGCAGTACTTC
TRBJ2-3	NA	TRBV4-3	NA	CASSQGYGGIGDTQYF	TGCGCCAGCAGCCAAGGTTATGGAGGGATTGGAGATACGCAGTATTTT
TRBJ1-1	NA	TRBV28	NA	CASSSVGRGGGSTEAFF	TGTGCCAGCAGTTCCGTCGGGAGGGGGGGAGGGTCGACTGAAGCTTTCTTT
TRBJ2-1	TRBD2	TRBV27	NA	CASSGLAGANEQFF	TGTGCCAGCTCGGGACTAGCGGGAGCTAATGAGCAGTTCTTC
TRBJ2-7	TRBD2	TRBV30	NA	CAWSVPLVAGTSYEQYF	TGTGCCTGGAGTGTACCCCTGGTAGCGGGGACTTCCTACGAGCAGTACTTC
TRBJ2-1	TRBD2	TRBV10-1	NA	CASSDTPGVSGRAGSYNEQFF	TGCGCCAGCAGTGACACTCCTGGGGTTAGCGGGAGGGCCGGCTCCTACAATGAGCAGTTCTTC
TRBJ2-6	NA	TRBV28	once	CASSLMGGPSEANVLTF	TGTGCCAGCAGTTTAATGGGAGGTCCCTCTGAGGCCAACGTCCTGACTTTC
TRBJ2-5	NA	TRBV2	NA	CARQGGGGQETQYF	TGTGCCAGACAGGGGGGGGGCGGCCAAGAGACCCAGTACTTC
TRBJ2-5	NA	TRBV5-5	NA	CASSYRASPKETQYF	TGTGCCAGCAGTTACAGGGCCTCTCCTAAAGAGACCCAGTACTTC
TRBJ2-3	TRBD2	TRBV27	NA	CASSPRLAGGPGDTQYF	TGTGCCAGCAGTCCAAGGCTAGCGGGAGGGCCGGGCGATACGCAGTATTTT
TRBJ2-1	NA	TRBV4-2	NA	CASSQEGGAEQFF	TGTGCCAGCAGCCAAGAAGGCGGAGCTGAGCAGTTCTTC
TRBJ1-5	TRBD1	TRBV28	NA	CASSLPRTGSNQPQHF	TGTGCCAGCAGTTTGCCCCGGACAGGTTCCAATCAGCCCCAGCATTTT
TRBJ2-7	TRBD1	TRBV27	NA	CASSPHPGQGLHEQYF	TGTGCCAGCAGTCCACACCCGGGACAGGGACTCCACGAGCAGTACTTC
TRBJ2-1	TRBD2	TRBV6-1	NA	CASRGLAGDNEQFF	TGTGCCAGCAGGGGACTAGCGGGAGACAATGAGCAGTTCTTC
TRBJ1-2	TRBD1	TRBV10-3	NA	CAISESRGDRGRTYGYTF	TGTGCCATCAGTGAGTCTAGGGGAGACAGGGGAAGGACCTATGGCTACACCTTC
TRBJ2-7	NA	TRBV14	few	CASSHTGETEPYEQYF	TGTGCCAGCAGTCATACAGGCGAGACTGAACCCTACGAGCAGTACTTC
TRBJ2-3	NA	TRBV10-3	NA	CAITAWDTQYF	TGTGCCATCACTGCGTGGGATACGCAGTATTTT
TRBJ1-3	TRBD1	TRBV7-9	once	CASSSSGGGNTIYF	TGTGCCAGCAGCTCTTCAGGGGGCGGAAACACCATATATTTT
TRBJ2-3	NA	TRBV5-1	NA	CASSLFPGWGTDTQYF	TGCGCCAGCAGCTTATTCCCAGGGTGGGGCACAGATACGCAGTATTTT
TRBJ2-7	TRBD1	TRBV7-2	NA	CASSRSGTAYEQYF	TGTGCCAGCAGCCGTTCCGGGACAGCCTACGAGCAGTACTTC